These 32 T cell receptor beta chains were sequenced from one sample in a study of blood T cells in healthy people across ages. The use of a sample-barcoded 5' primer and a J-beta primer mix characterized a second PCR of about 7 to 12 cycles. TCRdb redid the calling of the 5' RACE reads with MiXCR, one entry per CDR3 protein. The table includes approximately 680,000 distinct CDR3 sequences, about 32% detected once. Material for sequencing was blood. Source of these receptors: an elderly woman in good health.

This clonotype occurred many times. The chain uses TRBV29-1 and TRBJ2-3; 7 bases align to TRBD1. Trimming removed 6 bases from V and 1 base from J; junction bases left unmatched: 7. CDR1 and CDR2 from the germline V gene are SQVTM and ANQGSEA. The CDR3 totals 14 residues. As DNA, the CDR3 is TGCAGCGTGATCACAGGGGCCCGCACAGATACGCAGTATTTT. Its protein product is CSVITGARTDTQYF.

Concerning this clonotype itself: Possible read error: a much larger clone is one base away. This chain links TRBV9 with TRBJ2-7; D tentatively fits TRBD1 or TRBD2 (5 bases each). The V end lost 3 bases, the J end lost 12 bases, and 19 bases lay between the germline ends. CDR1 is SGDLS and CDR2 is YYNGEE in the germline V gene. This CDR3 contains 13 residues. CDR3 coding DNA: TGTGCCAGCAGCGCAAGGGGTGGGGAGACCCGGTACTTC. Protein sequence: CASSARGGETRYF.

The V and J genes are TRBV4-2 and TRBJ1-1, with no clear D. CDR3 length: 15 amino acids. Trimming stripped 0 bases from V and 5 bases from J, with 13 bases between. Germline CDR1 and CDR2: LGHNA and YNFKEQ. The CDR3 coding sequence is TGTGCCAGCAGCCAAGAAGTCGGTAAAGTGACTGAAGCTTTCTTT. It yields the protein CASSQEVGKVTEAFF.

This sequence joins TRBV7-2 and TRBJ2-5, with 9 bases that match TRBD2. CDR3 length: 14 residues. The germline gives CDR1 SGHTA, CDR2 FQGNSA. Trimming cost V 5 bases and J 4 bases; bases outside gene matches: 5. DNA of the CDR3: TGTGCCAGCAGCGCTAGCGGGGTACGAGAGACCCAGTACTTC. Protein product: CASSASGVRETQYF.

This clonotype has at least ten counts. The rearrangement uses TRBV20-1 and TRBJ1-5, with 9 positions matching TRBD1. V was clipped by 3 bases and J by 5 bases; unmatched bases: 8. The CDR3 is 15 residues long. The germline CDR1 and CDR2 sequences are DFQATT and SNEGSKA (reference sequence). The CDR3 region has the DNA TGCAGTGCTAGTAATCCGGGACAGGGAGATCAGCCCCAGCATTTT. Translating it yields CSASNPGQGDQPQHF.

In regard to this clonotype: Possible read error: a much larger clone is one base away. This chain links TRBV12-3 or TRBV12-4 with TRBJ1-2, with no clear D. The CDR3 length is 14 residues. In DNA, the CDR3 is TGTGCCGGCAGTTTGATGATTCAGTCAAATGGCTACACCTTC. Translation gives CAGSLMIQSNGYTF.

With regard to this clonotype: A much larger clone lies one base from this, so it may be a read error. The rearrangement uses TRBV7-3 and TRBJ2-1, with a possible D match to TRBD2 (6 bases). This CDR3 comprises 14 residues. Germline assignment: CDR1 SGHTA and CDR2 FQGTGA. V was trimmed by 5 bases and J by 8 bases, leaving 16 bases between them. The CDR3, as DNA: TGTGCCAGCAGCCCTATGGGGGGAAGCCATGAGCAGTTCTTC. Protein: CASSPMGGSHEQFF.

The chain recombines TRBV7-3 with TRBJ2-7, with 11 bases aligning to TRBD2. After removal of 2 bases from V and 5 bases from J, the junction contained 5 bases not matched to a gene. Germline-derived CDR1 and CDR2 are SGHTA and FQGTGA. The CDR3 length is 15 residues. The CDR3 nucleotides are TGTGCCAGCAGCTTAGTAGCGGGAGGGCCCCACGAGCAGTACTTC. Translating gives CASSLVAGGPHEQYF.

The rearrangement joins TRBV6-6 to TRBJ2-1; 7 bases map to TRBD1. V lost 8 bases, J lost 2 bases, and 12 bases stayed unmatched. The CDR3 length is 16 residues. The germline V gene has CDR1 MNHNY and CDR2 SVGAGI (reference sequence). This chain's CDR3 is CASSPTTGITYNEQFF. The CDR3 nucleotides read TGTGCCAGCTCACCCACGACAGGGATCACCTACAATGAGCAGTTCTTC.

The V call is TRBV9, the J call TRBJ1-2; D is uncertain. Trimming stripped 7 bases from V and 5 bases from J, with 9 bases between. The CDR3 extends over 11 amino acids. In germline, CDR1 is SGDLS, CDR2 YYNGEE. The CDR3 DNA follows: TGTGCCAGCGAGAGTCAATATGGCTACACCTTC. Protein: CASESQYGYTF.

The sample holds many counts of this clonotype. The CDR3 is CASRPNRVQNTEAFF. CDR3 sequence (DNA): TGTGCCAGCAGACCCAACCGGGTTCAGAACACTGAAGCTTTCTTT. The chain combines TRBV7-2 with TRBJ1-1; D is uncertain. Germline V gene data show CDR1 as SGHTA and CDR2 as FQGNSA. CDR3 length equals 15 residues. Trimming left V 6 bases short and J 1 base short, with 15 bases between.

This clonotype was detected only a few times. The J gene is TRBJ2-5, the V gene TRBV30; 11 positions match TRBD2. Germline values: CDR1 GTSNPN, CDR2 SVGIG (reference sequence). The J segment lost 5 bases and the V segment lost 3 bases, leaving 8 bases of the junction unmatched. The CDR3 covers 15 residues. The CDR3 DNA reads as TGTGCCTGGAGCCTCGGGCTAGCGGGGGGTGAGACCCAGTACTTC. Its protein is CAWSLGLAGGETQYF.

This clonotype was observed at least ten times. This chain joins TRBV7-8 and TRBJ2-2; 7 positions match TRBD1. The CDR3 runs 18 residues. The germline V gene encodes CDR1 SGHVS and CDR2 FQNEAQ. Trimming at V came to 1 base and at J to 5 bases, leaving 13 bases not matched to a gene. The CDR3 loop is CASSLGRQGSGRTGELFF. CDR3 sequence (DNA): TGTGCCAGCAGCTTAGGACGACAGGGATCCGGGCGAACCGGGGAGCTGTTTTTT.

This chain links TRBV5-1 with TRBJ1-2, with 10 bases fitting TRBD1. V lost 4 bases, J lost 4 bases, and 10 bases stayed unmatched. The CDR3 consists of 16 residues. Germline V CDR1 and CDR2: SGHRS, YFSETQ. In nucleotides, the CDR3 is TGCGCCAGCAGCGCTGACCCGGGACAGGGGTGCTATGGCTACACCTTC. Residues: CASSADPGQGCYGYTF. Supplemented by reference TRBV5-1 and TRBJ1-2, the full variable domain reads KAGVTQTPRYLIKTRGQQVTLSCSPISGHRSVSWYQQTPGQGLQFLFEYFSETQRNKGNFPGRFSGRQFSNSRSEMNVSTLELGDSALYLCASSADPGQGCYGYTFGSGTRLTVV.

The chain joins TRBV30 to TRBJ2-7, with D perhaps being TRBD1 or TRBD2 (5 bases each). V was trimmed by 2 bases and J by 6 bases, leaving 11 bases between them. The germline CDR1 and CDR2 sequences are GTSNPN and SVGIG (reference sequence). The CDR3 runs to 12 residues. The CDR3 bases are TGTGCCTGGAGTCGAGGGACCGGCGAGCAGTACTTC. This translates into CAWSRGTGEQYF.

The sample holds a few counts of this clonotype. This sequence joins TRBV19 and TRBJ2-3; no definite D call. The CDR3 extends over 14 amino acids. The V gene lost 8 bases and the J gene lost 2 bases, with 14 bases spanning the gap. Germline assignment: CDR1 LNHDA and CDR2 SQIVND (reference sequence). The CDR3 DNA sequence: TGTGCCAGTTCCGACGTAAGACCCACAGATACGCAGTATTTT. This translates into CASSDVRPTDTQYF.

This clonotype showed up many times. The V call is TRBV5-4, the J call TRBJ2-5; 12 bases align to TRBD2. This CDR3 spans 13 amino acids. The germline gives CDR1 SGHNT, CDR2 YYREEE (reference sequence). V lost 7 bases to trimming and J lost 2 bases; unmatched junction nucleotides: 0. The CDR3 reads CASGLAGQETQYF. CDR3 in DNA: TGTGCCAGCGGACTAGCGGGACAAGAGACCCAGTACTTC.

About this clonotype itself: A much larger clone lies a single base off, so this may be a read error. The chain joins TRBV18 to TRBJ2-1; 10 positions match TRBD2. This CDR3 region has 19 residues. Germline CDR1 is KGHSH and CDR2 is LQKENI. In nucleotides, the CDR3 is TGTGCCAGCCCACCTTTCCGGACTAGCGGACGACAGAATCACAATGAGCAGTTCTTC. This translates into CASPPFRTSGRQNHNEQFF.

This clonotype was recorded at least ten times. V gene TRBV7-3 combines with J gene TRBJ2-5; 9 nucleotides line up with TRBD1. The CDR3 is 16 amino acids. The V segment lost 4 bases and the J segment 5 bases; nucleotides outside the gene matches: 11. CDR1 and CDR2 from the germline V gene are SGHTA and FQGTGA. The CDR3 region is CASSSSSTGGFETQYF. CDR3 DNA: TGTGCCAGCAGCTCCTCTTCCACAGGGGGCTTTGAGACCCAGTACTTC.

In its sample, this clonotype was seen many times. The rearrangement links TRBV25-1 to TRBJ2-7; D is unclear. V was trimmed by 5 bases and J by 4 bases, leaving 15 bases between them. Germline values: CDR1 MGHDK, CDR2 SYGVNS. The CDR3 runs 14 residues. The DNA of the CDR3 is TGTGCCAGCAGTCCTACCCCACGCCAGTACGAGCAGTACTTC. Translated, it gives CASSPTPRQYEQYF.

This clonotype has a count of ten or more. The rearrangement joins TRBV29-1 to TRBJ2-7; D unresolved. Trimming stripped 2 bases from V and 0 bases from J, with 11 bases between. CDR3 length: 14 amino acids. CDR1 is SQVTM and CDR2 is ANQGSEA in the germline V gene. The CDR3 region has the DNA TGCAGCGTTGAAAAGGGTCCGAGCTCCTACGAGCAGTACTTC. Protein product: CSVEKGPSSYEQYF.

This clonotype showed up just a few times. V and J are TRBV6-5 and TRBJ2-1; D unresolved. Trimming took 8 bases from V and 9 from J, leaving 17 bases between them. CDR3 size: 13 residues. From germline, CDR1 is MNHEY and CDR2 SVGAGI. CDR3 sequence reads: CASFPTGSGEQFF. The CDR3 DNA reads TGTGCCAGCTTCCCGACGGGCTCGGGTGAGCAGTTCTTC.

Points on this clonotype: Possible read error: a much larger clone is one base away. The CDR3 nucleotides are TGTGCCAGCGGCTTAGGCCCCCGGAGGAATGAGCAGTTCTTC. It specifies CASGLGPRRNEQFF. The chain combines TRBV13 with TRBJ2-1; a weak D match, TRBD2 (5 bases). The CDR3 covers 14 residues. The germline CDR1 and CDR2 sequences are PRHDT and FYEKMQ (reference sequence).

The sample holds a few counts of this clonotype. The gene calls are TRBV7-9 and TRBJ1-2; the D gene is possibly TRBD1 (6 bases). Germline lookup yields CDR1 SEHNR and CDR2 FQNEAQ (reference sequence). The CDR3 covers 15 residues. The V gene lost 3 bases and the J gene lost 4 bases, with 15 bases spanning the gap. CDR3 sequence: CASSFTWGAVYGYTF. CDR3 coding DNA: TGTGCCAGCAGCTTTACGTGGGGGGCGGTCTATGGCTACACCTTC.

The chain combines TRBV7-8 with TRBJ2-3, with D possibly being TRBD2 (6 bases). CDR3 size: 16 residues. CDR1 SGHVS and CDR2 FQNEAQ come from the germline V gene. Trimming left V 4 bases short and J 6 bases short, with 20 bases between. CDR3 amino acids: CASSSTIGGRQDTQYF. CDR3 bases: TGTGCCAGCAGCTCCACCATCGGGGGACGGCAGGATACGCAGTATTTT. Variable domain in full (rest from reference TRBV7-8 and TRBJ2-3): GAGVSQSPRYKVAKRGQDVALRCDPISGHVSLFWYQQALGQGPEFLTYFQNEAQLDKSGLPSDRFFAERPEGSVSTLKIQRTQQEDSAVYLCASSSTIGGRQDTQYFGPGTRLTVL.

This clonotype showed up many times. The CDR3 DNA reads TGTGCCAGTAGGGACTCACCGATCTCCTACGAGCAGTACTTC. Protein: CASRDSPISYEQYF. The chain employs TRBV6-2 or TRBV6-3 and TRBJ2-7; D is possibly TRBD2 (6 bases). Germline V gene lookup returns CDR1 MNHEY and CDR2 SVGEGT. The V end was cut by 9 bases, the J end by 0 bases, with 15 bases between. The CDR3 contains 14 residues.

The table lists this clonotype with a few counts. The chain carries TRBV24-1 and TRBJ2-3; TRBD2 agrees at 10 bases. Germline CDR1 KGHDR, CDR2 SFDVKD. Germline trimming cut 10 bases from V and 6 bases from J; bases unmatched to any gene: 12. CDR3 length: 15 residues. CDR3 residues: CATTGVAGGRDTQYF. The CDR3 DNA reads TGTGCCACAACTGGGGTAGCGGGGGGCCGCGATACGCAGTATTTT.

The chain combines TRBV20-1 with TRBJ2-1, with D unclear. The CDR3 is 11 residues long. Deletions cut 6 bases from V and 5 bases from J, with 8 bases between. CDR1 and CDR2 (germline): DFQATT, SNEGSKA (reference sequence). CDR3 protein: CSAPRNNEQFF. The CDR3 DNA reads TGCAGTGCGCCGCGGAACAATGAGCAGTTCTTC.

This clonotype showed up just a few times. The rearrangement joins TRBV7-9 to TRBJ1-3; TRBD1 matches at 8 bases. Germline lookup yields CDR1 SEHNR and CDR2 FQNEAQ (reference sequence). This CDR3 has 18 residues. The junction had 11 bases not matched to a gene; V was cut back by 4 bases and J by 0 bases. CDR3 loop: CASSYWVGTGFSGNTIYF. The DNA for the CDR3 is TGTGCCAGCAGCTATTGGGTGGGGACAGGATTCTCTGGAAACACCATATATTTT.

V usage is TRBV5-6 and J usage is TRBJ2-5; 9 bases fit TRBD1. V lost 0 bases to trimming and J lost 11 bases; unmatched junction nucleotides: 14. The CDR3 sequence is 16 residues long. Germline V lookup: CDR1 SGHDT, CDR2 YYEEEE. This CDR3 is CASSLALGTGRDGQYF. The CDR3 coding sequence is TGTGCCAGCAGCTTGGCCTTAGGGACAGGGCGAGACGGGCAGTACTTC. Full variable domain (rest looked up from reference TRBV5-6 and TRBJ2-5): DAGVTQSPTHLIKTRGQQVTLRCSPKSGHDTVSWYQQALGQGPQFIFQYYEEEERQRGNFPDRFSGHQFPNYSSELNVNALLLGDSALYLCASSLALGTGRDGQYFGPGTRLLVL.

J is TRBJ2-2 and V is TRBV12-3 or TRBV12-4; TRBD2 matches 10 bases. Germline trimming cut 3 bases from V and 3 bases from J; bases unmatched to any gene: 4. This CDR3 is 16 amino acids long. CDR3 in amino acids: CASSFGSGGYTGELFF. For the CDR3, the DNA is TGTGCCAGCAGTTTCGGTAGCGGGGGGTACACCGGGGAGCTGTTTTTT.

This clonotype was observed at least ten times. The chain employs TRBV5-1 and TRBJ2-7; TRBD1 or TRBD2 may be the D gene (5 bases each). Germline assignment: CDR1 SGHRS and CDR2 YFSETQ. V shed 4 bases and J shed 2 bases, with 28 bases lying between them. This CDR3 is built from 19 residues. The CDR3 DNA is TGCGCCAGCAGCCTTAGGGGCTTTCACTTGGGACGGACACCCTACGAGCAGTACTTC. This translates into CASSLRGFHLGRTPYEQYF.